This TCR beta chain was retrieved from a study of T cell changes during pregnancy in multiple sclerosis. This clone was counted a single time. TCRdb's table, derived via immunoSEQ multiplex PCR, lists solely in-frame clones and lacks some. This table holds around 69,000 clones, around 92% found once. CDR3 length: 15 amino acids. The germline gives CDR1 MNHNS, CDR2 SASEGT. Losses at the gene ends were 6 bases for V and 0 bases for J; bases not matched to a gene: 2. The clonotype originates from a female donor with multiple sclerosis, enrolled in a pregnancy study. The rearrangement links TRBV6-1 to TRBJ2-1; 10 nucleotides match TRBD2. The material sequenced was peripheral blood, taken in the first trimester of pregnancy. The CDR3 spells CASRGLASSYNEQFF. Here the CDR3 DNA reads TGTGCCAGCAGGGGACTAGCGAGCTCCTACAATGAGCAGTTCTTC.